This section outlines one T cell receptor beta chain sequence together with its context. The data originate from a study of T cell changes during pregnancy in multiple sclerosis. The CDR3 loop spans 17 amino acids. Trimming removed 0 bases at V and 2 bases at J, with 14 bases between. Germline-derived CDR1 and CDR2 are LGHNA and YSLEER. The protocol was immunoSEQ multiplex PCR, while the TCRdb copy is restricted to in-frame clones and leaves out a portion. The sample records just over 30,000 clones, about 88% being singletons. The sample was CD8+ T cells from peripheral blood mononuclear cells, taken in the second trimester of pregnancy. This clonotype was obtained from a female donor with multiple sclerosis, enrolled in a pregnancy study. The genes are TRBV4-3 and TRBJ2-1; a possible D gene is TRBD2 (5 bases). The CDR3: CASSQDSRVIPYNEQFF. CDR3 nucleotides: TGCGCCAGCAGCCAAGATTCGCGGGTTATCCCCTACAATGAGCAGTTCTTC.